Listed below are T cell receptor beta chains from one sample, sequenced in a study of blood T cells in healthy people across ages. Via MiXCR, TCRdb re-called the 5' RACE reads, giving one row per CDR3 protein. This sample yields fewer than 2,000,000 distinct CDR3 sequences, of which 35% to 50% are seen a single time; about 23% belongs to the top ten. The specimen was blood. The receptors stem from a human donor in good health. Both conserved end residues are part of each CDR3. Fields, in order: D gene, V gene, clone size, J gene, CDR3 protein, CDR3 DNA. A D gene is named only where the DNA matches it firmly. Clone size is not always given. Where it is, it says once, few, many or a class for expanded clones.

.,TRBV11-2,once,TRBJ2-5,CASSLRSAMETQYF,TGTGCCAGCAGCTTACGGTCTGCAATGGAGACCCAGTACTTC
TRBD1,TRBV12-5,few,TRBJ2-1,CASGTGTAPNNEQFF,TGTGCTAGTGGTACGGGGACAGCCCCTAACAATGAGCAGTTCTTC
.,TRBV4-1,.,TRBJ1-6,CASSLPTDRVNSPLHF,TGCGCCAGCAGCCTACCTACCGACAGAGTGAATTCACCCCTCCACTTT
.,TRBV4-2,.,TRBJ1-1,CASSQGPPRPNTEAFF,TGTGCCAGCAGCCAAGGCCCCCCTCGACCGAACACTGAAGCTTTCTTT
TRBD2,TRBV29-1,.,TRBJ2-3,CSVVHGGSTDTQYF,TGCAGCGTTGTTCACGGGGGGTCCACAGATACGCAGTATTTT
.,TRBV7-2,.,TRBJ2-7,CASSPMPGSSYEQYF,TGTGCCAGCAGCCCAATGCCAGGCAGCTCCTACGAGCAGTACTTC
.,TRBV7-2,few,TRBJ1-2,CASSWGPSPLYGYTF,TGTGCCAGCAGTTGGGGTCCCTCCCCTCTTTATGGCTACACCTTC
.,TRBV27,.,TRBJ2-1,CASSSYGWEQFF,TGTGCCAGCAGTTCCTATGGATGGGAGCAGTTCTTC
TRBD1,TRBV13,.,TRBJ2-1,CASNPAGTGGFDEQFF,TGTGCCAGCAACCCGGCCGGGACAGGGGGGTTCGATGAGCAGTTCTTC
TRBD1,TRBV6-5,.,TRBJ1-1,CASSSAGTGNTEAFF,TGTGCCAGCAGTAGCGCCGGGACAGGGAACACTGAAGCTTTCTTT
.,TRBV9,few,TRBJ2-5,CASSVLPKETQYF,TGTGCCAGCAGCGTATTGCCCAAAGAGACCCAGTACTTC
.,TRBV25-1,.,TRBJ1-2,CASSGLQGGYGYTF,TGTGCCAGCAGTGGCCTACAGGGAGGCTATGGCTACACCTTC
TRBD2,TRBV2,.,TRBJ2-3,CASGLAERDTQYF,TGTGCCAGCGGACTAGCGGAGCGAGATACGCAGTATTTT
TRBD2,TRBV7-2,.,TRBJ2-1,CASSGAGGSYNEQFF,TGTGCCAGCAGCGGGGCGGGGGGCTCCTACAATGAGCAGTTCTTC
TRBD2,TRBV4-3,few,TRBJ2-1,CASSQVGLAGTYNEQFF,TGCGCCAGCAGCCAAGTTGGACTAGCGGGGACCTACAATGAGCAGTTCTTC
.,TRBV10-3,.,TRBJ2-5,CAISVQSQETQYF,TGTGCCATCAGTGTTCAGTCGCAAGAGACCCAGTACTTC
.,TRBV4-1,few,TRBJ1-4,CASSQVQGSSNEKLFF,TGCGCCAGCAGCCAAGTTCAGGGGTCTTCAAATGAAAAACTGTTTTTT
.,TRBV21-1,.,TRBJ1-4,CASSKVRGAGTANEKLFF,TGTGCCAGCAGCAAAGTACGAGGGGCCGGGACAGCTAATGAAAAACTGTTTTTT
.,TRBV15,.,TRBJ1-2,CATSRDYIEGNYGYTF,TGTGCCACCAGCAGAGATTATATCGAAGGAAACTATGGCTACACCTTC
.,TRBV20-1,once,TRBJ1-2,CSAIVETAYYGYTF,TGCAGTGCTATTGTGGAGACTGCCTACTATGGCTACACCTTC
.,TRBV20-1,.,TRBJ2-7,CSANPQERSSYEQYF,TGCAGTGCTAACCCACAGGAAAGGAGCTCCTACGAGCAGTACTTC
TRBD1,TRBV7-8,.,TRBJ1-3,CASSLRTGVDAIYF,TGTGCCAGCAGCTTAAGGACAGGAGTTGACGCCATATATTTT
TRBD1,TRBV28,few,TRBJ2-4,CASSRDSSNSMNIQYF,TGTGCCAGCAGTCGGGACAGCTCAAACTCCATGAACATTCAGTACTTC
.,TRBV7-9,few,TRBJ1-2,CASSQKDRIGYTF,TGTGCCAGCAGCCAGAAAGACAGAATCGGCTACACCTTC
TRBD1,TRBV11-2,once,TRBJ1-2,CASSLATGTVGYTF,TGTGCCAGCAGCTTAGCTACCGGGACAGTCGGCTACACCTTC
.,TRBV25-1,few,TRBJ1-6,CASSGPLSSYNSPLHF,TGTGCCAGCAGCGGTCCATTGAGCTCCTATAATTCACCCCTCCACTTT
.,TRBV4-1,.,TRBJ1-2,CATTGSGNGYTF,TGCGCCACCACGGGCAGTGGAAATGGCTACACCTTC
.,TRBV29-1,few,TRBJ1-2,CSVERGDYGYTF,TGCAGCGTTGAAAGGGGGGACTATGGCTACACCTTC
.,TRBV5-1,.,TRBJ2-7,CASSASPWTTTEQYF,TGCGCCAGCAGCGCAAGCCCGTGGACTACTACCGAGCAGTACTTC
.,TRBV2,few,TRBJ2-7,CASSESGMREQYF,TGTGCCAGCAGTGAAAGTGGGATGAGAGAGCAGTACTTC
.,TRBV6-5,.,TRBJ1-2,CASSRQNLYGYTF,TGTGCCAGCAGCCGACAGAATCTCTATGGCTACACCTTC
TRBD1,TRBV6-5,.,TRBJ1-1,CASRPQGAGTEAFF,TGTGCCAGCAGGCCACAGGGGGCGGGAACTGAAGCTTTCTTT
.,TRBV2,.,TRBJ1-6,CASSERRAVYNSPLHF,TGTGCCAGCAGTGAACGAAGGGCAGTTTATAATTCACCCCTCCACTTT
.,TRBV10-3,few,TRBJ1-4,CAISDPPATNEKLFF,TGTGCCATCAGTGATCCGCCTGCAACTAATGAAAAACTGTTTTTT
TRBD1,TRBV6-4,.,TRBJ2-1,CAGGQLYNEQFF,TGTGCCGGGGGACAGCTGTACAATGAGCAGTTCTTC
TRBD2,TRBV29-1,many,TRBJ2-3,CSVEVGGTDTQYF,TGCAGCGTTGAGGTGGGAGGGACAGATACGCAGTATTTT
TRBD1,TRBV12-3/TRBV12-4,.,TRBJ1-1,CASSRTLTGVPEAFF,TGTGCCAGCAGCCGTACCCTCACAGGGGTCCCTGAAGCTTTCTTT
.,TRBV6-6,few,TRBJ2-5,CASRPAVQETQYF,TGTGCCAGCAGGCCCGCCGTCCAAGAGACCCAGTACTTC
.,TRBV7-2,few,TRBJ2-7,CASSAPGSSEQYF,TGTGCCAGCAGCGCCCCGGGGTCGAGCGAGCAGTACTTC
.,TRBV29-1,.,TRBJ1-4,CSVTVSTNEKLFF,TGCAGCGTGACAGTTTCAACTAATGAAAAACTGTTTTTT
.,TRBV18,.,TRBJ2-5,CASSTRGSTQETQYF,TGTGCCAGCTCCACCCGGGGGTCTACCCAAGAGACCCAGTACTTC
TRBD1,TRBV29-1,many,TRBJ2-7,CSVEVPGQGYEQYF,TGCAGCGTTGAAGTCCCGGGACAGGGTTACGAGCAGTACTTC
.,TRBV4-3,.,TRBJ2-7,CASSQDDRGDYEQYF,TGCGCCAGCAGCCAAGACGACCGGGGCGACTACGAGCAGTACTTC
.,TRBV29-1,many,TRBJ2-5,CSVGQPYVSTQYF,TGCAGCGTTGGACAGCCCTACGTATCCACCCAGTACTTC
.,TRBV7-2,few,TRBJ2-5,CASSHWGGRETQYF,TGTGCCAGCAGCCATTGGGGGGGCCGGGAGACCCAGTACTTC
.,TRBV25-1,.,TRBJ1-2,CASSSTEGEYGYTF,TGTGCCAGCAGTTCTACGGAAGGGGAGTATGGCTACACCTTC
.,TRBV7-2,.,TRBJ2-1,CASSQLITRDNEQFF,TGTGCCAGCAGCCAATTAATCACTAGGGACAATGAGCAGTTCTTC
.,TRBV5-1,few,TRBJ2-7,CASSLVAQAYEQYF,TGCGCCAGCAGCTTGGTCGCACAGGCCTACGAGCAGTACTTC
TRBD2,TRBV15,.,TRBJ2-7,CATSRETGLYEQYF,TGTGCCACCAGCAGAGAGACGGGACTATACGAGCAGTACTTC
TRBD1,TRBV7-2,.,TRBJ1-6,CASGDGQGMDSPLHF,TGTGCCAGCGGGGACGGACAGGGAATGGATTCACCCCTCCACTTT
.,TRBV20-1,.,TRBJ1-3,CSASARYSGNTIYF,TGCAGTGCTTCCGCCCGCTACTCTGGAAACACCATATATTTT
.,TRBV29-1,.,TRBJ2-7,CSVGAGITYEQYF,TGCAGCGTTGGCGCAGGGATCACCTACGAGCAGTACTTC
.,TRBV24-1,few,TRBJ1-4,CATSDSTTNEKLFF,TGTGCCACCAGTGATAGCACAACTAATGAAAAACTGTTTTTT